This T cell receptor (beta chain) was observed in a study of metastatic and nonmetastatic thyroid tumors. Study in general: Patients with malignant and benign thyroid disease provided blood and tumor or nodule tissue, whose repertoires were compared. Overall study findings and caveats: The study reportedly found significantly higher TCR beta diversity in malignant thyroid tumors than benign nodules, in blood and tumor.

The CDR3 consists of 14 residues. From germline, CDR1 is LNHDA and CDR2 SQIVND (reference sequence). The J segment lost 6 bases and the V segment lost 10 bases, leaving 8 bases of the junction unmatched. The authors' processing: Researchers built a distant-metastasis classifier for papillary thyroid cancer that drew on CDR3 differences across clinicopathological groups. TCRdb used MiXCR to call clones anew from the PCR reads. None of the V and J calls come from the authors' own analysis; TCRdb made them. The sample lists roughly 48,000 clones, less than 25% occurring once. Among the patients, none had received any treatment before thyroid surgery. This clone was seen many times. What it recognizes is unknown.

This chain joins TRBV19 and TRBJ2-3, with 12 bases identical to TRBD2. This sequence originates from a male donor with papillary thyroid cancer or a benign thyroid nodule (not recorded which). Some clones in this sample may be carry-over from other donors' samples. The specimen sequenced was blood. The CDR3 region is CATSSGGGSDTQYF. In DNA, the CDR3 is TGTGCCACCTCTAGCGGGGGGGGTTCTGATACGCAGTATTTT.